This TCR beta chain was profiled in a study of CD8 T cells in Susac syndrome. RNA, at about 0.45 to 1 ug, was reverse transcribed with random hexamers. From the immunoSEQ multiplex PCR reads, TCRdb called clonotypes with MiXCR, one entry per CDR3 protein. This sample has approximately 100,000 distinct CDR3 sequences, with about 90% found just once. The sequence was obtained from a human donor in good health. Sequenced input: CD8+ T cells from PBMCs.

CDR3 coding DNA: TGTGCCAGCAGCCCCGGGACAGGGGAGCGCAATCAGCCCCAGCATTTT. Its protein is CASSPGTGERNQPQHF. This chain connects TRBV14 to TRBJ1-5; 10 bases are a match to TRBD1. This CDR3 spans 16 amino acids. The germline V gene encodes CDR1 SGHDN and CDR2 FVKESK. The V gene end was trimmed by 4 bases and the J gene end by 2 bases; junction bases not matched to a gene: 5. Variable domain in full (rest from reference TRBV14 and TRBJ1-5): EAGVTQFPSHSVIEKGQTVTLRCDPISGHDNLYWYRRVMGKEIKFLLHFVKESKQDESGMPNNRFLAERTGGTYSTLKVQPAELEDSGVYFCASSPGTGERNQPQHFGDGTRLSIL.